This is a list of T cell receptor beta chains from one sample in a study of shared clonotypes between healthy human individuals. Profiled with immunoSEQ multiplex PCR; TCRdb holds only in-frame clones, not every one. The data hold about 1 million clones, with around 76% observed a single time. Source material: memory CD4+ T cells sorted from blood. The receptor source for this set is a man between 18 and 29 years old in good health. The CDR3 runs from the conserved cysteine through the conserved F or W. D genes are given only for firm matches. Clone size is stated in some rows and not others, as once, few, many or a class when expanded.

j_gene | v_gene | abundance | d_gene | CDR3aa | CDR3nt
TRBJ2-7 | TRBV11-1 | many | - | CASSPLSSYEQYF | TGTGCCAGCAGCCCACTGAGCTCCTACGAGCAGTACTTC
TRBJ2-7 | TRBV28 | - | TRBD2 | CASSPHSGGYEQYF | TGTGCCAGCAGTCCTCATAGCGGGGGATACGAGCAGTACTTC
TRBJ2-2 | TRBV5-8 | few | - | CASSLGAVWDTGELFF | TGTGCCAGCAGCTTGGGGGCAGTTTGGGACACCGGGGAGCTGTTTTTT
TRBJ2-7 | TRBV27 | - | - | CASSLGTLGNEQYF | TGTGCCAGCAGTTTAGGGACACTAGGCAACGAGCAGTACTTC
TRBJ2-5 | TRBV5-3 | - | TRBD1 | CARDRALQREYF | TGTGCCAGAGACAGGGCGCTCCAAAGAGAGTACTTC
TRBJ1-6 | TRBV30 | - | - | CAWSEGHNSPLHF | TGTGCCTGGAGTGAGGGTCATAATTCACCCCTCCACTTT
TRBJ2-6 | TRBV7-9 | - | - | CAITKASGANVLTF | TGTGCCATCACAAAAGCCTCTGGGGCCAACGTCCTGACTTTC
TRBJ1-2 | TRBV5-1 | - | TRBD1 | CASSPGGTGDYGYTF | TGCGCCAGCAGCCCGGGGGGGACAGGAGACTATGGCTACACCTTC
TRBJ1-3 | TRBV6-4 | - | - | CASSWDTDGNTIYF | TGTGCCAGCAGTTGGGACACCGACGGAAACACCATATATTTT
TRBJ1-2 | TRBV18 | - | - | CASSTGSQGAGYTF | TGTGCCAGCTCCACCGGATCGCAGGGCGCGGGCTACACCTTC
TRBJ1-1 | TRBV11-2 | - | TRBD1 | CASSLDRGRETEAFF | TGTGCCAGCAGCCTAGACAGGGGGCGAGAAACTGAAGCTTTCTTT
TRBJ2-6 | TRBV5-5 | - | - | CASSQPRSGANVLTF | TGTGCCAGCAGCCAACCAAGATCTGGGGCCAACGTCCTGACTTTC
TRBJ2-5 | TRBV12-5 | - | - | CASGSQGQETQYF | TGTGCTAGTGGTTCACAGGGTCAAGAGACCCAGTACTTC
TRBJ2-5 | TRBV6-1 | - | TRBD1 | CASSDSGTGGFETQYF | TGTGCCAGCAGTGATTCCGGGACAGGGGGTTTTGAGACCCAGTACTTC
TRBJ1-2 | TRBV6-1 | once | TRBD1 | CASSPITRGDYGYTF | TGTGCCAGCAGCCCGATCACCAGGGGGGACTATGGCTACACCTTC
TRBJ2-5 | TRBV6-1 | - | - | CASSEPPPETQYF | TGTGCCAGCAGTGAACCTCCCCCGGAGACCCAGTACTTC
TRBJ2-7 | TRBV7-2 | once | - | CASSSKAGDKTYEQYF | TGTGCCAGCAGCTCTAAAGCTGGGGACAAGACCTACGAGCAGTACTTC
TRBJ2-1 | TRBV7-2 | - | TRBD2 | CASSLVYGGGARGEQFF | TGTGCCAGCAGCTTAGTATATGGCGGGGGGGCCAGAGGTGAGCAGTTCTTC
TRBJ1-2 | TRBV5-4 | - | TRBD1 | CASSSGQGASNYGYTF | TGTGCCAGCAGCTCGGGACAGGGGGCCTCTAACTATGGCTACACCTTC
TRBJ2-6 | TRBV7-2 | - | TRBD1 | CASSYSTGGHRSGANVLTF | TGTGCCAGCAGCTACTCGACAGGGGGCCACCGATCTGGGGCCAACGTCCTGACTTTC
TRBJ1-3 | TRBV6-1 | many | - | CASRQASGNTIYF | TGTGCCAGCAGGCAGGCCTCTGGAAACACCATATATTTT
TRBJ1-5 | TRBV5-6 | once | - | CASSLAAPGQANQPQHF | TGTGCCAGCAGCTTGGCAGCCCCCGGGCAGGCAAATCAGCCCCAGCATTTT
TRBJ1-4 | TRBV15 | - | - | CATSRDLADVNEKLFF | TGTGCCACCAGCAGAGATCTTGCCGACGTAAATGAAAAACTGTTTTTT
TRBJ2-7 | TRBV11-2 | - | TRBD1 | CASRPGGQGDYEQYF | TGTGCCAGCAGACCCGGGGGACAGGGAGACTACGAGCAGTACTTC
TRBJ2-7 | TRBV10-3 | - | - | CAISRDISYEQYF | TGTGCCATCAGCAGGGACATCTCCTACGAGCAGTACTTC